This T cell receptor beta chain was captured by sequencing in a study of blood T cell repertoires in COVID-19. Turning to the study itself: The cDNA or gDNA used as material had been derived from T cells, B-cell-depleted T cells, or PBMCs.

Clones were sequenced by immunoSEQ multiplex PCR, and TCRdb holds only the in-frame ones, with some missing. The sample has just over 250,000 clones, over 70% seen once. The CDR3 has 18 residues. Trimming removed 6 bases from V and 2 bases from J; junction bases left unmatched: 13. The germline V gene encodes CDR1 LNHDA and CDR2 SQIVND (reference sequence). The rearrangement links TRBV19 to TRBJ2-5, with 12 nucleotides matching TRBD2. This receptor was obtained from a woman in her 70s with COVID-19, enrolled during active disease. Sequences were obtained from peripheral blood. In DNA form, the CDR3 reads TGTGCCAGTAGCAATCGGCCTAGCGGGAGGGCTACGCAAGAGACCCAGTACTTC. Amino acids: CASSNRPSGRATQETQYF.